A selection of T cell receptor beta chains follows, all from one sample in a study of T cell responses to AZD1222 COVID-19 vaccine. Assay used: immunoSEQ multiplex PCR; TCRdb lists only in-frame clones, some missing. The sample lists under 150,000 clones; 80% to 90% were seen once. Sequences were derived from peripheral blood, sampled 28 days after the second AZD1222 dose. These receptors all come from an adult who received the AZD1222 COVID-19 vaccine. The CDR3 runs from the conserved cysteine through the conserved F or W. A D gene is named only where the DNA matches it firmly. Expanded clones get a size class; other rows say once, few or many, or leave the size out.

v_call: TRBV15
d_call: .
j_call: TRBJ1-5
clone_size: .
cdr3_nt: TGTGCCACCAGCACCTCTATCCGGGGAGATCAGCCCCAGCATTTT
cdr3_aa: CATSTSIRGDQPQHF

v_call: TRBV9
d_call: .
j_call: TRBJ1-5
clone_size: .
cdr3_nt: TGTGCCAGCAGCGTATCCCAAAATCAGCCCCAGCATTTT
cdr3_aa: CASSVSQNQPQHF

v_call: TRBV10-2
d_call: .
j_call: TRBJ2-3
clone_size: .
cdr3_nt: TGCGCCAGCAGTGGAGGGCGCAGGGGAGAAGCCTTCAGCACAGATACGCAGTATTTT
cdr3_aa: CASSGGRRGEAFSTDTQYF

v_call: TRBV5-1
d_call: .
j_call: TRBJ2-7
clone_size: once
cdr3_nt: TGCGCCAGCAGTCTGGGTATTTACGAGCAGTACTTC
cdr3_aa: CASSLGIYEQYF

v_call: TRBV5-4
d_call: .
j_call: TRBJ1-6
clone_size: .
cdr3_nt: TGTGCCAGCAGCTCCCCCGTCGGGGGTTACAATTCACCCCTCCACTTT
cdr3_aa: CASSSPVGGYNSPLHF

v_call: TRBV27
d_call: .
j_call: TRBJ1-1
clone_size: medium-sized
cdr3_nt: TGTGCCAGCAGTTTCGGGAACACTGAAGCTTTCTTT
cdr3_aa: CASSFGNTEAFF

v_call: TRBV7-2
d_call: TRBD1
j_call: TRBJ1-2
clone_size: .
cdr3_nt: TGTGCCAGCACCCCGGACAGGGTAGTGGGCGGCTACACCTTC
cdr3_aa: CASTPDRVVGGYTF

v_call: TRBV4-3
d_call: TRBD1
j_call: TRBJ1-3
clone_size: .
cdr3_nt: TGCGCCAGCAGCCAACGGACAGGAACTGGAAACACCATATATTTT
cdr3_aa: CASSQRTGTGNTIYF

v_call: TRBV19
d_call: TRBD2
j_call: TRBJ2-5
clone_size: .
cdr3_nt: TGTGCCAGTAGTTTTGGGAGGGCTAGCGGGGGGGAGACCCAGTACTTC
cdr3_aa: CASSFGRASGGETQYF

v_call: TRBV11-2
d_call: .
j_call: TRBJ2-5
clone_size: .
cdr3_nt: TGTGCCAGCAGCTTAGGGGCGGGGGCAAGAGAGACCCAGTACTTC
cdr3_aa: CASSLGAGARETQYF

v_call: TRBV9
d_call: .
j_call: TRBJ2-6
clone_size: .
cdr3_nt: TGTGCCAGCAGCGCAGGGTTGGGCGGAGTTTCTGGGGCCAACGTCCTGACTTTC
cdr3_aa: CASSAGLGGVSGANVLTF

v_call: TRBV4-2
d_call: TRBD1
j_call: TRBJ1-6
clone_size: .
cdr3_nt: TGTGCCAGCAATTCCGGACAGGGACTCGCTTCACCCCTCCACTTT
cdr3_aa: CASNSGQGLASPLHF

v_call: TRBV6-5
d_call: .
j_call: TRBJ1-1
clone_size: .
cdr3_nt: TGTGCCAGCAGATCGGGGGCCGGGACGTGGACTGAAGCTTTCTTT
cdr3_aa: CASRSGAGTWTEAFF

v_call: TRBV27
d_call: TRBD1
j_call: TRBJ1-1
clone_size: .
cdr3_nt: TGTGCCAGCAGTAGGACAGGAGGCACTGAAGCTTTCTTT
cdr3_aa: CASSRTGGTEAFF

v_call: TRBV20-1
d_call: .
j_call: TRBJ1-2
clone_size: .
cdr3_nt: TGCAGCTCTTTCGGGGGTGGCTACACCTTC
cdr3_aa: CSSFGGGYTF

v_call: TRBV11-2
d_call: TRBD1
j_call: TRBJ1-2
clone_size: .
cdr3_nt: TGTGCCAGCAGCTTGGACAGGGCAAGCGATGGCTACACCTTC
cdr3_aa: CASSLDRASDGYTF

v_call: TRBV3-1/TRBV3-2
d_call: .
j_call: TRBJ2-2
clone_size: .
cdr3_nt: TGTGCCAGCAGTTCCCGTGGAACCGGGGAGCTGTTTTTT
cdr3_aa: CASSSRGTGELFF

v_call: TRBV5-1
d_call: TRBD1
j_call: TRBJ1-1
clone_size: .
cdr3_nt: TGCGCCAGCAGCTTAACCGGGACAGGGATTCGCACTGAAGCTTTCTTT
cdr3_aa: CASSLTGTGIRTEAFF

v_call: TRBV5-6
d_call: TRBD2
j_call: TRBJ2-5
clone_size: .
cdr3_nt: TGTGCCAGCAGCCCGGGACTAGCGGGGGGTGAGACCCAGTACTTC
cdr3_aa: CASSPGLAGGETQYF

v_call: TRBV4-3
d_call: .
j_call: TRBJ1-2
clone_size: .
cdr3_nt: TGCGCCAGCAGCCGACAGATCACTCTAAACTATGGCTACACCTTC
cdr3_aa: CASSRQITLNYGYTF

v_call: TRBV9
d_call: .
j_call: TRBJ2-3
clone_size: .
cdr3_nt: TGTGCCAGCAGCGTAGGTTGGACCCAGAACACAGATACGCAGTATTTT
cdr3_aa: CASSVGWTQNTDTQYF

v_call: TRBV3-1/TRBV3-2
d_call: TRBD1
j_call: TRBJ1-2
clone_size: .
cdr3_nt: TGTGCCAGCAGCCAAAGTTTTACCCGGGACAGACTGAACTATGGCTACACCTTC
cdr3_aa: CASSQSFTRDRLNYGYTF

v_call: TRBV5-1
d_call: .
j_call: TRBJ1-3
clone_size: .
cdr3_nt: TGCGCCAGCAGCTTCGGGGACGGTCCCTTCTCTGGAAACACCATATATTTT
cdr3_aa: CASSFGDGPFSGNTIYF

v_call: TRBV5-6
d_call: .
j_call: TRBJ1-5
clone_size: .
cdr3_nt: TGTGCCAGCAGCTTGTTCCAGGTTGGCAATCAGCCCCAGCATTTT
cdr3_aa: CASSLFQVGNQPQHF

v_call: TRBV11-2
d_call: TRBD2
j_call: TRBJ2-1
clone_size: .
cdr3_nt: TGTGCCAGCAGCTCCACCCTTGGGGCTAGCGGGGGGAGGCAGTTCTTC
cdr3_aa: CASSSTLGASGGRQFF

v_call: TRBV4-3
d_call: TRBD1
j_call: TRBJ2-1
clone_size: once
cdr3_nt: TGCGCCAGCAGCTCCGGGACAGGGAACGACAATGAGCAGTTCTTC
cdr3_aa: CASSSGTGNDNEQFF

v_call: TRBV5-6
d_call: .
j_call: TRBJ2-7
clone_size: .
cdr3_nt: TGTGCCAGCAGCCCACGTCACTTCTACGAGCAGTACTTC
cdr3_aa: CASSPRHFYEQYF

v_call: TRBV19
d_call: TRBD1
j_call: TRBJ1-6
clone_size: .
cdr3_nt: TGTGCCAGTAGCCGTCTGAGTCCGGGACAGGGATATTCACCCCTCCACTTT
cdr3_aa: CASSRLSPGQGYSPLHF

v_call: TRBV28
d_call: TRBD1
j_call: TRBJ1-5
clone_size: .
cdr3_nt: TGTGCCAGCAGTCCGACAGGGGGGGGCGATCAGCCCCAGCATTTT
cdr3_aa: CASSPTGGGDQPQHF